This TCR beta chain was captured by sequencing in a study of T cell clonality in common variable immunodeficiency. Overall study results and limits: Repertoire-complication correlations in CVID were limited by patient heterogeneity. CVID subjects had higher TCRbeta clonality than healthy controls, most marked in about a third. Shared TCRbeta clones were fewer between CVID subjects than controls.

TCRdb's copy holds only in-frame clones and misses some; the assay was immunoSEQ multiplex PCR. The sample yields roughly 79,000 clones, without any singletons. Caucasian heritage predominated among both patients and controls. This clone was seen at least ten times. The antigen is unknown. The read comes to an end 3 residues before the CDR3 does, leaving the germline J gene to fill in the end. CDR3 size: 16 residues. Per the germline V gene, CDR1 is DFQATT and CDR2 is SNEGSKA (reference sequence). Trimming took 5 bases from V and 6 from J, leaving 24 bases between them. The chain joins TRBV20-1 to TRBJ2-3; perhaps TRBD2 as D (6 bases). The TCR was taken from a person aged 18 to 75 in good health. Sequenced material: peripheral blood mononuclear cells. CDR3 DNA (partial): TGCAGTGCTGAACCCGCAGCGGGTCCCGCGGGGGATACG. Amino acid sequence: CSAEPAAGPAGDT. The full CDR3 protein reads CSAEPAAGPAGDTQYF.